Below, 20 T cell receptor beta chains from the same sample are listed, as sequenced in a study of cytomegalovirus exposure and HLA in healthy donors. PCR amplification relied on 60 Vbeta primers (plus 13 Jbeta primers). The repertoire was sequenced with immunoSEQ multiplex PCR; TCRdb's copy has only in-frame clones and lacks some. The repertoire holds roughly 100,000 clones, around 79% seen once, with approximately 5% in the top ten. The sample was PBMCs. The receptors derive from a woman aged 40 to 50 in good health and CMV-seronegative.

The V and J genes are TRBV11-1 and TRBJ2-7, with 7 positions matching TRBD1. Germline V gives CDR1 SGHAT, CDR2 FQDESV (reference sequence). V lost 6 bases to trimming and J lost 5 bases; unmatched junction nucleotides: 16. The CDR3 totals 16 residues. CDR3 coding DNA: TGTGCCAGCAGTTACTCTCCGTTTGACAGGGATCACGAGCAGTACTTC. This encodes CASSYSPFDRDHEQYF.

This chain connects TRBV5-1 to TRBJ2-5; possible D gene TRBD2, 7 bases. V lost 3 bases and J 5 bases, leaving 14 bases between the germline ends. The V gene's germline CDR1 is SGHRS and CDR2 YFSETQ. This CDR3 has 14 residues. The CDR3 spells CASSSLGRGETQYF. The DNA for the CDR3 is TGCGCCAGCAGCTCTCTAGGGAGGGGGGAGACCCAGTACTTC. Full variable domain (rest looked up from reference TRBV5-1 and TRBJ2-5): KAGVTQTPRYLIKTRGQQVTLSCSPISGHRSVSWYQQTPGQGLQFLFEYFSETQRNKGNFPGRFSGRQFSNSRSEMNVSTLELGDSALYLCASSSLGRGETQYFGPGTRLLVL.

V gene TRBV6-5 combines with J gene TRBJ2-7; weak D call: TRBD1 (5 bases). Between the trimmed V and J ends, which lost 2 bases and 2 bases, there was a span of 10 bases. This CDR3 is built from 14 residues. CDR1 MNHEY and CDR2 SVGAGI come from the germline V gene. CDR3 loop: CASSYGQGAYEQYF. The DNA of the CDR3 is TGTGCCAGCAGTTACGGTCAGGGTGCCTACGAGCAGTACTTC.

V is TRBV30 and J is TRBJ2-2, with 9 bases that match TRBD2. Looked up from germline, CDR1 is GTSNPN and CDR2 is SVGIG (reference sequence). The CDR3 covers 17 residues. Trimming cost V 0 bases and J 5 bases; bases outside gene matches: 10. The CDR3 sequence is CAWSVPAGGRRTGELFF. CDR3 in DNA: TGTGCCTGGAGTGTACCCGCGGGGGGGCGGAGGACCGGGGAGCTGTTTTTT.

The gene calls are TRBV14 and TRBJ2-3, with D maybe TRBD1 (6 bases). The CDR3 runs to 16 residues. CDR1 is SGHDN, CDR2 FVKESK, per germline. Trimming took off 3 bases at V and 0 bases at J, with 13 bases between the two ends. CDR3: CASSHAYGQSTDTQYF. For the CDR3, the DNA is TGTGCCAGCAGCCACGCCTACGGACAGAGCACAGATACGCAGTATTTT.

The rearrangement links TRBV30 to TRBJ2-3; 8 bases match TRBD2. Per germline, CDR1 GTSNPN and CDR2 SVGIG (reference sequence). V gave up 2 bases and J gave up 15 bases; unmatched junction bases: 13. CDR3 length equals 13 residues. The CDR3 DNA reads TGTGCCTGGAGTCCGGGGGGGCCTATCCGGAGCTATTTT. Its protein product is CAWSPGGPIRSYF.

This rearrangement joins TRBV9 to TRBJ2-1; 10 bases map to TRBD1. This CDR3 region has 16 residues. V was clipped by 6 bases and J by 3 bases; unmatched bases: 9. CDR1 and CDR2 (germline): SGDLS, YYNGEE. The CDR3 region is CASTTMGTGVYNEQFF. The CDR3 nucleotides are TGTGCCAGCACCACTATGGGGACAGGGGTCTACAATGAGCAGTTCTTC.

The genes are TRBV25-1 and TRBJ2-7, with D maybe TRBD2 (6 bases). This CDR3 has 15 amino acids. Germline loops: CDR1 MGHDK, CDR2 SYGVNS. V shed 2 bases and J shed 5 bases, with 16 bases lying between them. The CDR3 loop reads CASSETGRGNDEQYF. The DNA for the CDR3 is TGTGCCAGCAGTGAAACCGGGCGGGGCAACGACGAGCAGTACTTC.

The CDR3 DNA reads TGTGCCAGCAGTCTTGGGACAGATACCGGGGAGCTGTTTTTT. As protein: CASSLGTDTGELFF. The chain couples TRBV6-1 to TRBJ2-2; TRBD1 agrees at 7 bases. Germline-derived CDR1 and CDR2 are MNHNS and SASEGT. Trimming removed 5 bases from V and 5 bases from J; junction bases left unmatched: 5. There are 14 residues in the CDR3.

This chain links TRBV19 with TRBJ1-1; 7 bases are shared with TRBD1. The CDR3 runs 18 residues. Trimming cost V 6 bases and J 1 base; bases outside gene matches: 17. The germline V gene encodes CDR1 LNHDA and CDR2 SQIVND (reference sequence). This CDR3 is CASSDDREVFEENTEAFF. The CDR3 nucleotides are TGTGCCAGTAGCGACGACAGGGAAGTGTTTGAAGAGAACACTGAAGCTTTCTTT.

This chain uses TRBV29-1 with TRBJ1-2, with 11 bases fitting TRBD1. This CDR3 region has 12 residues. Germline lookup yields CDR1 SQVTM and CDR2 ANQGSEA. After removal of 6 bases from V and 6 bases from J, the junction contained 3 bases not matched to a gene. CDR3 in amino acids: CSVGDRGNGYTF. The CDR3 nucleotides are TGCAGCGTGGGGGACAGGGGGAATGGCTACACCTTC.

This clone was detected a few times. This CDR3 reads CASSRGHLTEAFF. The CDR3 DNA follows: TGTGCCAGTAGCCGGGGACATCTGACTGAAGCTTTCTTT. The gene calls are TRBV19 and TRBJ1-1; possible D gene TRBD1, 6 bases. The CDR3 length is 13 residues. Trimming shortened V by 6 bases and J by 5 bases, and 13 bases separated the two germline ends. Germline CDR1 is LNHDA and CDR2 is SQIVND (reference sequence). Combining the CDR3 with reference TRBV19 and TRBJ1-1 gives the whole variable domain DGGITQSPKYLFRKEGQNVTLSCEQNLNHDAMYWYRQDPGQGLRLIYYSQIVNDFQKGDIAEGYSVSREKKESFPLTVTSAQKNPTAFYLCASSRGHLTEAFFGQGTRLTVV.

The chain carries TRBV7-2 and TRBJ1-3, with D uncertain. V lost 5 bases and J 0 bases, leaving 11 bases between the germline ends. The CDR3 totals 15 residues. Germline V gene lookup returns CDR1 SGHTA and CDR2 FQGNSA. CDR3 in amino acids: CASSLRHSSGNTIYF. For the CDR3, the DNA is TGTGCCAGCAGCCTCCGACATAGCTCTGGAAACACCATATATTTT.

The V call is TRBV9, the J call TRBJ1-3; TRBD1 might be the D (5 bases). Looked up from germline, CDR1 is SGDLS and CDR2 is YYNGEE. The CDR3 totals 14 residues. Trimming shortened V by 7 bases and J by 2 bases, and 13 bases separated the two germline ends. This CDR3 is CASGLAGTGNTIYF. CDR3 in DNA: TGTGCCAGCGGGTTGGCAGGGACTGGAAACACCATATATTTT.

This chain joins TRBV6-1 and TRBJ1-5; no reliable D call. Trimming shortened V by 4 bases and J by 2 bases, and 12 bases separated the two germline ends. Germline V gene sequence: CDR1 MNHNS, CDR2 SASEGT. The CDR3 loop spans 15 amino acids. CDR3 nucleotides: TGTGCCAGCAGTGGGCCAGAATCACGCAATCAGCCCCAGCATTTT. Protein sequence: CASSGPESRNQPQHF.

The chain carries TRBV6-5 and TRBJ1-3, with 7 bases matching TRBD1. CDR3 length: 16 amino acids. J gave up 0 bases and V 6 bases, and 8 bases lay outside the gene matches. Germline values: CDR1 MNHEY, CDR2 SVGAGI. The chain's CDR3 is CASSYGQAFSGNTIYF. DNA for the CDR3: TGTGCCAGCAGCTACGGACAGGCCTTCTCTGGAAACACCATATATTTT.

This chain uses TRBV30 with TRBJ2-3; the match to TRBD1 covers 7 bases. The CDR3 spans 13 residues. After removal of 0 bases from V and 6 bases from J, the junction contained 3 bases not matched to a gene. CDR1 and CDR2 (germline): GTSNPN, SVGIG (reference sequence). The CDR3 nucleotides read TGTGCCTGGAGTGTAAACAGGGGTGATACGCAGTATTTT. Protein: CAWSVNRGDTQYF.

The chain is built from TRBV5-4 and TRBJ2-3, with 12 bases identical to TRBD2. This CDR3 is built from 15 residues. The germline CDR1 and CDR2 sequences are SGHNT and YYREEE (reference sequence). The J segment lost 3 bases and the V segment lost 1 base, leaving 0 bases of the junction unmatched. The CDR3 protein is CASSLTSGGTDTQYF. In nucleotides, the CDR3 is TGTGCCAGCAGCTTGACTAGCGGGGGGACAGATACGCAGTATTTT.

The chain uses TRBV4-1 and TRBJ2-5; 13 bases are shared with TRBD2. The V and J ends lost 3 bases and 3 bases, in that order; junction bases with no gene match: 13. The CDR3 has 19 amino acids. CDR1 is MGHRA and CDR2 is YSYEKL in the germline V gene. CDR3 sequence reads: CASSHGLAGADSVKETQYF. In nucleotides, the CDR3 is TGCGCCAGCAGCCACGGACTAGCGGGGGCCGACTCGGTAAAAGAGACCCAGTACTTC.

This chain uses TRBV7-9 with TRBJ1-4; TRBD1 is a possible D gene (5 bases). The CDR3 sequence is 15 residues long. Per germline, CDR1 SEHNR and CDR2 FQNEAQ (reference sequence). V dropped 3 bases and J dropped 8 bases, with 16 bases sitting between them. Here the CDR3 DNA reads TGTGCCAGCAGCTTGTGGGCGCAGGGTATGGAAAAACTGTTTTTT. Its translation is CASSLWAQGMEKLFF.